The 23 T cell receptor beta chains in this list originate from one sample, sequenced in a study of T cells after yellow fever vaccination. Each CDR3 protein is one row after TCRdb ran MiXCR on the 5' RACE reads. This sample carries about 580,000 distinct CDR3 sequences, about a sixth of them seen once, and the ten largest clones take around 16%. The sample consisted of PBMCs, taken about 5 days after the first yellow fever vaccination. Every receptor here comes from a man between 18 and 35 years old who received the YFV17D yellow fever vaccine.

The chain has TRBV10-3 and TRBJ2-5; TRBD2 is a possible D gene (6 bases). Per the germline V gene, CDR1 is ENHRY and CDR2 is SYGVKD. Trimming stripped 6 bases from V and 5 bases from J, with 16 bases between. This CDR3 has 14 residues. CDR3 coding DNA: TGTGCCATCAGACCACGGGGGTCCGGGGAGACCCAGTACTTC. Its translation: CAIRPRGSGETQYF.

This chain uses TRBV12-3 or TRBV12-4 with TRBJ1-2, with TRBD1 matching over 8 bases. Trimming cost V 10 bases and J 5 bases; bases outside gene matches: 12. The CDR3 sequence is 14 residues long. For the CDR3, the DNA is TGTGCCACGACGGCGGGCAGGGGGCTTTATGGCTACACCTTC. Translation: CATTAGRGLYGYTF.

This clonotype was counted only a few times. The chain is built from TRBV3-1 and TRBJ2-5; D not certain. CDR1 and CDR2 from the germline V gene are LGHDT and YNNKEL (reference sequence). This CDR3 contains 15 residues. V shed 0 bases and J shed 5 bases, with 13 bases lying between them. The CDR3 coding sequence is TGTGCCAGCAGCCAAGATTTCCGGTTTCAGGAGACCCAGTACTTC. Translation: CASSQDFRFQETQYF.

The chain uses TRBV18 and TRBJ2-3; 8 bases align to TRBD1. Germline CDR1 and CDR2: KGHSH and LQKENI. V shed 0 bases, J shed 2 bases, and the junction held 7 bases outside the gene matches. This CDR3 region has 17 residues. The CDR3 sequence: CASSPPLQGDDTDTQYF. CDR3 DNA sequence: TGTGCCAGCTCACCACCTCTACAGGGGGATGACACAGATACGCAGTATTTT.

The J gene is TRBJ1-5, the V gene TRBV20-1; D not certain. This CDR3 spans 14 amino acids. Germline CDR1 and CDR2: DFQATT and SNEGSKA (reference sequence). V dropped 6 bases and J dropped 0 bases, with 12 bases sitting between them. CDR3 nucleotide sequence: TGCAGTGCAGAGGAGCCTTATAGCAATCAGCCCCAGCATTTT. Translated, it gives CSAEEPYSNQPQHF.

The V and J genes are TRBV7-3 and TRBJ2-3; D may be TRBD1 or TRBD2 (7 bases each). CDR1 SGHTA and CDR2 FQGTGA come from the germline V gene. The CDR3 totals 15 residues. Trimming took off 5 bases at V and 5 bases at J, with 17 bases between the two ends. CDR3 region: CASSARGRVGDTQYF. The DNA for the CDR3 is TGTGCCAGCAGCGCCAGGGGGAGGGTTGGAGATACGCAGTATTTT.

This clonotype was seen a handful of times. The chain uses TRBV5-1 and TRBJ1-6; possible D gene TRBD1, 5 bases. Germline CDR1 and CDR2: SGHRS and YFSETQ. This CDR3 is built from 15 residues. Trimming shortened V by 0 bases and J by 10 bases, and 14 bases separated the two germline ends. The CDR3 DNA reads as TGCGCCAGCAGCTTGGGGTCCTCAGAGGGGTCACCCCTCCACTTT. Encoded protein: CASSLGSSEGSPLHF.

This clonotype was seen many times. The CDR3 spells CASSGSYEQYF. CDR3 nucleotides: TGTGCCAGCTCCGGCTCCTACGAGCAGTACTTC. The V call is TRBV18, the J call TRBJ2-7; D gene unclear. The CDR3 spans 11 residues. The V end was cut by 6 bases, the J end by 0 bases, with 3 bases between. The germline V gene encodes CDR1 KGHSH and CDR2 LQKENI.

The chain employs TRBV7-2 and TRBJ1-3; possibly TRBD1 for D (6 bases). The V gene's germline CDR1 is SGHTA and CDR2 FQGNSA. V was shortened by 3 bases and J by 2 bases, with 11 bases between the two germline ends. This CDR3 is built from 15 residues. Written as DNA, the CDR3 is TGTGCCAGCAGCTTCGGGGGGCGGACTGGAAACACCATATATTTT. Translated: CASSFGGRTGNTIYF.

This clonotype was detected only a few times. CDR3 sequence reads: CASSRSNYGYTF. The CDR3 nucleotides read TGTGCCAGCAGCAGGAGTAACTATGGCTACACCTTC. The V gene is TRBV5-5, the J gene TRBJ1-2; D not resolved. CDR3 size: 12 residues. V was shortened by 4 bases and J by 1 base, with 5 bases between the two germline ends. Looked up from germline, CDR1 is SGHKS and CDR2 is YYEKEE (reference sequence).

This clonotype was seen only a few times. This rearrangement joins TRBV24-1 to TRBJ2-3; TRBD2 might be the D (5 bases). Germline lookup yields CDR1 KGHDR and CDR2 SFDVKD. V was cut by 9 bases and J by 4 bases, with 25 bases left in between. The length of the CDR3 is 17 residues. CDR3 sequence (DNA): TGTGCCACCCTTACCAGACACTTCACGAGAGCGGCAGATACGCAGTATTTT. As protein: CATLTRHFTRAADTQYF.

This clonotype turned up a few times. CDR3: CASSKGQGLNTEAFF. The CDR3 DNA reads TGCGCCAGCAGCAAAGGACAGGGGCTGAACACTGAAGCTTTCTTT. The chain uses TRBV5-1 and TRBJ1-1; TRBD1 agrees at 9 bases. This CDR3 contains 15 residues. Trimming took 4 bases from V and 0 from J; bases not matched to a gene: 4. Per germline, CDR1 SGHRS and CDR2 YFSETQ.

This chain uses TRBV7-6 with TRBJ1-2; no definite D call. Germline V gene lookup returns CDR1 SGHVS and CDR2 FNYEAQ. There are 12 residues in the CDR3. The ends were cut back, 5 bases at V and 6 bases at J, with 10 bases in the middle. The CDR3 spells CASSQTGHGYTF. CDR3 DNA sequence: TGTGCCAGCAGCCAAACCGGACATGGCTACACCTTC.

The CDR3 DNA follows: TGTGCCAGCAGGGATAGGATAATCGCCGGATACACTGAAGCTTTCTTT. It is translated as CASRDRIIAGYTEAFF. The gene calls are TRBV2 and TRBJ1-1; D gene uncertain. The ends were cut back, 6 bases at V and 3 bases at J, with 20 bases in the middle. Per the germline V gene, CDR1 is SNHLY and CDR2 is FYNNEI. The CDR3 is 16 amino acids. The whole variable domain, remainder taken from reference TRBV2 and TRBJ1-1, is EPEVTQTPSHQVTQMGQEVILRCVPISNHLYFYWYRQILGQKVEFLVSFYNNEISEKSEIFDDQFSVERPDGSNFTLKIRSTKLEDSAMYFCASRDRIIAGYTEAFFGQGTRLTVV.

J is TRBJ1-1 and V is TRBV15; D gene ambiguous. V was trimmed by 3 bases and J by 1 base, leaving 9 bases between them. The CDR3 length is 14 residues. Germline-derived CDR1 and CDR2 are LNHNV and YYDKDF (reference sequence). CDR3 loop: CATSSSRTNTEAFF. The DNA for the CDR3 is TGTGCCACCAGCAGTTCTCGGACGAACACTGAAGCTTTCTTT.

The chain employs TRBV7-9 and TRBJ2-4; D is perhaps TRBD2 (6 bases). Per germline, CDR1 SEHNR and CDR2 FQNEAQ (reference sequence). The length of the CDR3 is 14 residues. Deletions cut 5 bases from V and 7 bases from J, with 15 bases between. The CDR3 sequence: CASSPGARGNIQYF. The CDR3, as DNA: TGTGCCAGCAGCCCCGGGGCCCGGGGGAACATTCAGTACTTC.

For this clonotype: The junction departs from the called germline gene at one end, perhaps through a read error. The chain combines TRBV6-5 with TRBJ2-3; 7 bases are a match to TRBD1. CDR1 and CDR2 (germline): MNHEY, SVGAGI. The CDR3 loop spans 15 amino acids. CDR3: CASSYSTGSADMQYF. The CDR3 nucleotides read TGTGCCAGCAGTTACTCGACAGGGAGCGCAGATATGCAGTATTTT.

This clonotype appeared a few times. The chain employs TRBV20-1 and TRBJ1-2; TRBD1 aligns across 7 bases. After removal of 8 bases from V and 3 bases from J, the junction contained 3 bases not matched to a gene. This CDR3 is built from 11 residues. Germline lookup yields CDR1 DFQATT and CDR2 SNEGSKA (reference sequence). The CDR3 region is CSKGTDYGYTF. The CDR3 DNA reads TGCAGTAAGGGGACAGACTATGGCTACACCTTC.

There are a few counts of this clonotype. The rearrangement uses TRBV7-2 and TRBJ1-1, with D possibly TRBD1 on 5 matching bases. V was pared by 2 bases and J by 6 bases, with 13 bases between. This CDR3 region has 14 residues. CDR1 is SGHTA and CDR2 is FQGNSA in the germline V gene. The CDR3 protein is CASSLNGGYSEAFF. As DNA, the CDR3 is TGTGCCAGCAGCTTAAACGGGGGGTATTCTGAAGCTTTCTTT.

This clonotype was found a few times. The chain uses TRBV6-1 and TRBJ2-5; unclear D gene. This CDR3 spans 12 amino acids. CDR1 and CDR2 (germline): MNHNS, SASEGT. V lost 3 bases and J 10 bases, leaving 12 bases between the germline ends. CDR3 in amino acids: CASSEPAIDQYF. DNA for the CDR3: TGTGCCAGCAGTGAGCCTGCCATCGACCAGTACTTC.

This clonotype was detected a few times. The chain has TRBV30 and TRBJ2-1, with TRBD2 as a possible D gene (6 bases). The germline V gene has CDR1 GTSNPN and CDR2 SVGIG (reference sequence). This CDR3 comprises 13 residues. Deletions cut 3 bases from V and 0 bases from J, with 6 bases between. The CDR3 region has the DNA TGTGCCTGGAGCGGGAGCTCCTACAATGAGCAGTTCTTC. Its translation is CAWSGSSYNEQFF.

This clonotype was seen only a few times. The gene calls are TRBV27 and TRBJ1-4; TRBD1 agrees at 10 bases. Germline V lookup: CDR1 MNHEY, CDR2 SMNVEV (reference sequence). The CDR3 is 15 amino acids. J lost 7 bases, V lost 3 bases, and 5 bases had no gene match. Here the CDR3 reads CASSLSGTGVEKLFF. The CDR3 DNA sequence: TGTGCCAGCAGTTTGTCCGGGACAGGGGTTGAAAAACTGTTTTTT.

This clonotype was detected a few times. The chain has TRBV6-2 or TRBV6-3 and TRBJ2-1; D remains unclear. Trimming removed 0 bases from V and 9 bases from J, with 12 bases in between. This CDR3 spans 14 amino acids. Germline CDR1 reads MNHEY; CDR2 reads SVGEGT. The CDR3 reads CASSYSDPGGEQFF. CDR3 bases: TGTGCCAGCAGTTACTCTGACCCTGGTGGTGAGCAGTTCTTC.